This T cell receptor (beta chain) was profiled in a study of post-analysis software for immune sequencing data. Overall study: Patients with relapsing-remitting, secondary progressive and progressive-relapsing multiple sclerosis courses were all represented. Study-wide points: Compared against controls, patients with multiple sclerosis displayed significantly lower normalized Chao1 diversity. Patients used a few TRBV segments, including TRBV5-6, TRBV5-1 and TRBV20-1, more often than controls. Analysis by F measure revealed that same-batch samples clustered strongly together.

Comment on this clonotype: What it binds is unknown.

Germline V lookup: CDR1 DFQATT, CDR2 SNEGSKA (reference sequence). The CDR3 covers 14 residues. J was trimmed by 0 bases and V by 7 bases; bases with no gene match: 5. TCR beta cDNA libraries included unique molecular identifiers. With about 0.9 to 11 million T cells as the source, a few hundred thousand cDNA molecules resulted. TCRdb ran MiXCR on the PCR reads and lists one entry per CDR3 protein. The sample contains 650,000 to 850,000 distinct CDR3 sequences, around 45% of which appear only once. The source material was blood. The rearrangement joins TRBV20-1 to TRBJ2-3; 9 nucleotides line up with TRBD2. The TCR originated in a girl aged 5 to 17 with multiple sclerosis. The CDR3 loop is CSGEAGGSTDTQYF. CDR3 nucleotide sequence: TGCAGTGGCGAAGCGGGAGGCAGCACAGATACGCAGTATTTT.